Listed here are 16 T cell receptor beta chains from one sample, sequenced in a study of blood T cell repertoires in COVID-19 (dated by TCRdb to about 2020). The method behind the library was the immunoSEQ multiplex PCR assay. As stored in TCRdb, this immuneACCESS dataset retains in-frame rearrangements with V and J assigned. A fraction of the clones does not appear; measured against another copy, unresolved V genes explain less than half of the discrepancy, and the remainder lacks a known reason. Counted in this sample were 200,000 to 250,000 clones; 80% to 85% of them appeared once. Of the sample, 3% is held by the ten largest clones. Sequenced material: peripheral blood. These receptors were collected from a woman in her twenties or thirties who had recovered from COVID-19.

The chain joins TRBV19 to TRBJ2-1; TRBD1 aligns across 8 bases. Germline-derived CDR1 and CDR2 are LNHDA and SQIVND (reference sequence). The CDR3 is made up of 15 amino acids. The V gene end was trimmed by 6 bases and the J gene end by 7 bases; junction bases not matched to a gene: 11. The CDR3 sequence is CASSTMWQGANEQFF. In DNA, the CDR3 is TGTGCCAGTAGCACCATGTGGCAGGGGGCTAATGAGCAGTTCTTC.

The table lists this clone with a few counts. The chain joins TRBV5-4 to TRBJ2-3; D remains ambiguous. Germline assignment: CDR1 SGHNT and CDR2 YYREEE (reference sequence). Trimming shortened V by 1 base and J by 1 base, and 10 bases separated the two germline ends. This CDR3 has 15 residues. CDR3: CASSLTVSGTDTQYF. The CDR3 bases are TGTGCCAGCAGCTTGACTGTAAGTGGCACAGATACGCAGTATTTT.

The chain employs TRBV6-5 and TRBJ1-2, with 7 bases aligning to TRBD1. CDR1 and CDR2 from the germline V gene are MNHEY and SVGAGI. Trimming cost V 1 base and J 4 bases; bases outside gene matches: 9. The length of the CDR3 is 16 residues. The CDR3 DNA reads as TGTGCCAGCAGTTACTTAACAGGGGTCGGTGGCTATGGCTACACCTTC. Its translation: CASSYLTGVGGYGYTF.

CDR3 nucleotides: TGTGCCAGCAGCAAAGACGGCTGCAGGGATCTCTATGGCTACACCTTC. Translation gives CASSKDGCRDLYGYTF. The chain uses TRBV21-1 and TRBJ1-2; the table gives TRBD1 as D, unverified against the DNA. TRBV21-1 is shown as a pseudogene. This CDR3 contains 16 residues.

This rearrangement joins TRBV3-1 (or the pseudogene TRBV3-2) to TRBJ2-7; D is uncertain. Germline CDR1 is LGHDT and CDR2 is YNNKEL (reference sequence). The CDR3 covers 15 residues. Trimming left V 9 bases short and J 2 bases short, with 20 bases between. In DNA, the CDR3 is TGTGCCAGTGCGTGGGCGAGTCACTCGACCTACGAGCAGTACTTC. It encodes CASAWASHSTYEQYF.

CDR3 sequence reads: CASSKVVGPSYEQYF. The DNA for the CDR3 is TGTGCCAGCAGCAAAGTCGTCGGTCCCTCCTACGAGCAGTACTTC. The V and J genes are TRBV21-1 and TRBJ2-7; TRBD2, as called in the table, went unchecked against the DNA. TRBV21-1 is a pseudogene locus. This CDR3 has 15 residues.

This chain links TRBV7-2 with TRBJ2-7, with TRBD2 matching over 7 bases. Per germline, CDR1 SGHTA and CDR2 FQGNSA. The J segment lost 5 bases and the V segment lost 1 base, leaving 5 bases of the junction unmatched. The CDR3 has 14 amino acids. CDR3 sequence: CASSLGGRADEQYF. CDR3 bases: TGTGCCAGCAGCTTAGGTGGGAGGGCCGACGAGCAGTACTTC.

V is TRBV28 and J is TRBJ2-1, with TRBD2 matching 8 bases. This CDR3 region has 15 residues. Germline V lookup: CDR1 MDHEN, CDR2 SYDVKM. The junction had 12 bases not matched to a gene; V was cut back by 5 bases and J by 9 bases. The chain's CDR3 is CASSPTGTRRSEQFF. The CDR3 region has the DNA TGTGCCAGCAGTCCAACAGGGACTAGAAGGAGTGAGCAGTTCTTC.

The CDR3 region is CASSLGGLAGDEQYF. The CDR3 region has the DNA TGTGCCAGCAGCTTAGGGGGACTAGCGGGAGACGAGCAGTACTTC. The J gene is TRBJ2-7, the V gene TRBV7-6, with 14 bases that match TRBD2. CDR3 length equals 15 residues. V gave up 1 base and J gave up 5 bases; unmatched junction bases: 1. Germline V CDR1 and CDR2: SGHVS, FNYEAQ.

This chain links TRBV18 with TRBJ1-4; D is perhaps TRBD1 (5 bases). Germline V gene data show CDR1 as KGHSH and CDR2 as LQKENI. The V gene lost 2 bases and the J gene lost 1 base, with 11 bases spanning the gap. The CDR3 runs to 16 residues. The CDR3 DNA follows: TGTGCCAGCTCACCAATCAGGGTGGGAACTAATGAAAAACTGTTTTTT. Its translation is CASSPIRVGTNEKLFF. Combining the CDR3 with reference TRBV18 and TRBJ1-4 gives the whole variable domain NAGVMQNPRHLVRRRGQEARLRCSPMKGHSHVYWYRQLPEEGLKFMVYLQKENIIDESGMPKERFSAEFPKEGPSILRIQQVVRGDSAAYFCASSPIRVGTNEKLFFGSGTQLSVL.

V gene TRBV6-5 combines with J gene TRBJ2-7; 8 bases map to TRBD2. Germline V gene data show CDR1 as MNHEY and CDR2 as SVGAGI. The J segment lost 2 bases and the V segment lost 2 bases, leaving 2 bases of the junction unmatched. CDR3 length equals 14 residues. The CDR3 DNA follows: TGTGCCAGCAGTTACCGGGGGGGGCCCTACGAGCAGTACTTC. Translated: CASSYRGGPYEQYF.

A single count supports this clone. The chain links TRBV2 to TRBJ1-1, with 7 bases matching TRBD1. The CDR3 extends over 15 amino acids. Germline V lookup: CDR1 SNHLY, CDR2 FYNNEI. Unmatched junction bases numbered 12, after V lost 6 bases and J lost 5 bases. In DNA, the CDR3 is TGTGCCAGCAGGTCCAGGGGGGCCGGAGTGACTGAAGCTTTCTTT. Its translation is CASRSRGAGVTEAFF.

The chain recombines TRBV7-2 with TRBJ2-7; 7 bases match TRBD1. The germline CDR1 and CDR2 sequences are SGHTA and FQGNSA. This CDR3 has 14 residues. V shed 1 base and J 6 bases; nucleotides not matched to a gene: 6. This chain's CDR3 is CASSLGTGVGEQYF. Here the CDR3 DNA reads TGTGCCAGCAGCTTAGGAACAGGGGTGGGCGAGCAGTACTTC.

Here the CDR3 reads CASSPGQLPNQPQHF. CDR3 DNA: TGTGCCAGCAGCCCCGGACAGCTACCCAATCAGCCCCAGCATTTT. The V and J genes are TRBV2 and TRBJ1-5; D is perhaps TRBD1 (6 bases). Germline assignment: CDR1 SNHLY and CDR2 FYNNEI. This CDR3 contains 15 residues. V gave up 6 bases and J gave up 3 bases, with 15 bases separating them.

This rearrangement joins TRBV7-2 to TRBJ2-2; 10 bases align to TRBD2. Per the germline V gene, CDR1 is SGHTA and CDR2 is FQGNSA. The length of the CDR3 is 17 residues. V trimming: 3 bases; J trimming: 1 base; junction bases outside the gene matches: 5. The DNA of the CDR3 is TGTGCCAGCAGCTTCAAAGCGGGAGGGGGGAACACCGGGGAGCTGTTTTTT. It translates to CASSFKAGGGNTGELFF. The whole variable domain, remainder taken from reference TRBV7-2 and TRBJ2-2, is GAGVSQSPSNKVTEKGKDVELRCDPISGHTALYWYRQSLGQGLEFLIYFQGNSAPDKSGLPSDRFSAERTGGSVSTLTIQRTQQEDSAVYLCASSFKAGGGNTGELFFGEGSRLTVL.

The genes are TRBV10-2 and TRBJ2-3; TRBD1 aligns across 12 bases. CDR3 size: 19 residues. Germline CDR1 WSHSY, CDR2 SAAADI. J was trimmed by 5 bases and V by 6 bases; bases with no gene match: 18. Here the CDR3 reads CASRVHGTGGGGWLDTQYF. The CDR3 bases are TGCGCCAGCAGGGTACACGGGACAGGGGGCGGGGGTTGGTTAGATACGCAGTATTTT.